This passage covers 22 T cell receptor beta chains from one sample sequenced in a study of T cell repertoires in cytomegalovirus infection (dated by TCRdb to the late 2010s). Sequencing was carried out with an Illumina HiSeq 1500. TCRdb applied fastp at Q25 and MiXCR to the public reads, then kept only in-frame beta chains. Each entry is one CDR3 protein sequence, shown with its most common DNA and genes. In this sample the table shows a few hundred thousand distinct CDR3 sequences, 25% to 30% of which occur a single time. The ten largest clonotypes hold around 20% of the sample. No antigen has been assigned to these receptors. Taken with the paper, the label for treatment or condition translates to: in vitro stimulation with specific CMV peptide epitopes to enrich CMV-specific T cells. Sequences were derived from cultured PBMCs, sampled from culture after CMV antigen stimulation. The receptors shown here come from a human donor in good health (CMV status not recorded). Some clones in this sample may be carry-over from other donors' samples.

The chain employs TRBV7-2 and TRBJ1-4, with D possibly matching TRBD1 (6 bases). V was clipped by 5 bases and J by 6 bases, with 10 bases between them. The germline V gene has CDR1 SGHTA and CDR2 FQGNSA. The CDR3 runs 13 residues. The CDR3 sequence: CASSLYRDEKLFF. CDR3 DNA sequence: TGTGCCAGCAGCCTTTACAGGGATGAAAAACTGTTTTTT.

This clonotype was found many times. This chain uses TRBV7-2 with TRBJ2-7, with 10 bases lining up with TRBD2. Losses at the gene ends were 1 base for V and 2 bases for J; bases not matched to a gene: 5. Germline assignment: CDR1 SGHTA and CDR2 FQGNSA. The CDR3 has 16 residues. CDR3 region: CASSLGLAGYPYEQYF. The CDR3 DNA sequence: TGTGCCAGCAGCTTAGGACTAGCGGGTTACCCCTACGAGCAGTACTTC.

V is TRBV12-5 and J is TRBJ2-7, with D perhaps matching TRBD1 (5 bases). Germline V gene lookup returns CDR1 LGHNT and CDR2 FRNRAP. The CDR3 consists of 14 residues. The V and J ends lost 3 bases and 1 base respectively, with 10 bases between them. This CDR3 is CASGFPQGSYEQYF. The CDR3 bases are TGTGCTAGTGGTTTTCCTCAGGGATCCTACGAGCAGTACTTC.

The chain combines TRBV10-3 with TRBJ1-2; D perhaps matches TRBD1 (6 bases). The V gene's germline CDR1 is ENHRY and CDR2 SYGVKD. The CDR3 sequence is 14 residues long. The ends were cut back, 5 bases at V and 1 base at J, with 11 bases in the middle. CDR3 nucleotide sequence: TGTGCCATCAGTCCGGGACAACTTAACTATGGCTACACCTTC. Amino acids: CAISPGQLNYGYTF.

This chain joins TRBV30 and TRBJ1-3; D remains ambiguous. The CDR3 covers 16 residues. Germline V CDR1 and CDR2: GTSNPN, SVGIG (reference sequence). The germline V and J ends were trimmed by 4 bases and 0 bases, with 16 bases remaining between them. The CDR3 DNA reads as TGTGCCTGGACCCGACCCATCTCACCCTCTGGAAACACCATATATTTT. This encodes CAWTRPISPSGNTIYF.

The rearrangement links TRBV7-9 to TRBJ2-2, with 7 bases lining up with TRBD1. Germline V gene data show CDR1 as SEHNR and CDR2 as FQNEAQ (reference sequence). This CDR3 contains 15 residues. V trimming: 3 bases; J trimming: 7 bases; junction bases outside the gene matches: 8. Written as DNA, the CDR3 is TGTGCCAGCAGCTTCGGGACAGTGTTAAGCGGGGAGCTGTTTTTT. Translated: CASSFGTVLSGELFF.

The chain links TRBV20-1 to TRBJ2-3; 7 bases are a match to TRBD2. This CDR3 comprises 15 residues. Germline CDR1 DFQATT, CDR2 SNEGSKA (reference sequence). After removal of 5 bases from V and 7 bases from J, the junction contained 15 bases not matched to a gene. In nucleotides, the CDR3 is TGCAGTGCTGCCCGGGGGGACTCGGCGGGGAATACGCAGTATTTT. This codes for CSAARGDSAGNTQYF.

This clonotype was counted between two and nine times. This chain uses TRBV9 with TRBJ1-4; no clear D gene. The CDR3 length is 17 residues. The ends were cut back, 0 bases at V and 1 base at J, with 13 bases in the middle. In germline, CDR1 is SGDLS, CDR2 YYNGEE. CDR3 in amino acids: CASSVALGGLTNEKLFF. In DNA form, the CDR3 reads TGTGCCAGCAGCGTAGCTTTGGGTGGACTAACTAATGAAAAACTGTTTTTT. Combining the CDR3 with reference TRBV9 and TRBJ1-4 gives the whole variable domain DSGVTQTPKHLITATGQRVTLRCSPRSGDLSVYWYQQSLDQGLQFLIQYYNGEERAKGNILERFSAQQFPDLHSELNLSSLELGDSALYFCASSVALGGLTNEKLFFGSGTQLSVL.

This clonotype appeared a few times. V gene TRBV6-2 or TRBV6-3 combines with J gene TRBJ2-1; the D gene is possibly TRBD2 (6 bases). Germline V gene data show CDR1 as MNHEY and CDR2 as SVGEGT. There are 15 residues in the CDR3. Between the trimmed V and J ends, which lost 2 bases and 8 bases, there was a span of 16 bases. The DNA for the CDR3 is TGTGCCAGCAGTTACGGGACTGGCCTGGGGGATGAGCAGTTCTTC. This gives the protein CASSYGTGLGDEQFF.

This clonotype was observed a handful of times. CDR3 coding DNA: TGTGCCAGTAGTATCCAGGGGGAGGACTATGGCTACACCTTC. Translation: CASSIQGEDYGYTF. V and J are TRBV19 and TRBJ1-2, with 7 positions matching TRBD1. V lost 3 bases and J lost 3; bases outside the gene matches: 4. The CDR3 extends over 14 amino acids. Germline values: CDR1 LNHDA, CDR2 SQIVND (reference sequence). Together with reference TRBV19 and TRBJ1-2, the CDR3 gives the full variable domain: DGGITQSPKYLFRKEGQNVTLSCEQNLNHDAMYWYRQDPGQGLRLIYYSQIVNDFQKGDIAEGYSVSREKKESFPLTVTSAQKNPTAFYLCASSIQGEDYGYTFGSGTRLTVV.

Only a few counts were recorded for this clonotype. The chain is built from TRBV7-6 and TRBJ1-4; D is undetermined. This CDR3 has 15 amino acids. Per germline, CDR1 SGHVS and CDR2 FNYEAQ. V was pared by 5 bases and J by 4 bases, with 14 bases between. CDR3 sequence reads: CASSPRQSFNEKLFF. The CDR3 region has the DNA TGTGCCAGCAGCCCGAGACAATCCTTTAATGAAAAACTGTTTTTT.

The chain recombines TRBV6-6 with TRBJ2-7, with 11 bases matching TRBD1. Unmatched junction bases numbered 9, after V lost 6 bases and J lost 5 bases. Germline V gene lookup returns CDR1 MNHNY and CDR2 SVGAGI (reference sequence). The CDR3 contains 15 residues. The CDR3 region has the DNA TGTGCCAGCAGCAATGGACAGGGGGCAAACCACGAGCAGTACTTC. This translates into CASSNGQGANHEQYF.

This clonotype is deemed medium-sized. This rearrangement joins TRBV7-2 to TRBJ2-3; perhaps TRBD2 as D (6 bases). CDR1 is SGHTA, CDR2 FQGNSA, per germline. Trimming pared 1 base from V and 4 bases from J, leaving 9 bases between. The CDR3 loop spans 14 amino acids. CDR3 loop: CASSLGLGADTQYF. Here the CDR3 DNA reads TGTGCCAGCAGCTTAGGACTAGGTGCAGATACGCAGTATTTT.

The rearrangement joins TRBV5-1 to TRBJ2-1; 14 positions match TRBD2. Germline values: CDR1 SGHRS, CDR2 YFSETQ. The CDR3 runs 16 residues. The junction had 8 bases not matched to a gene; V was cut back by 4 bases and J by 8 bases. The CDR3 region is CASSGTTGLAGDEQFF. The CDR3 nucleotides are TGCGCCAGCAGCGGGACTACGGGACTAGCGGGAGATGAGCAGTTCTTC.

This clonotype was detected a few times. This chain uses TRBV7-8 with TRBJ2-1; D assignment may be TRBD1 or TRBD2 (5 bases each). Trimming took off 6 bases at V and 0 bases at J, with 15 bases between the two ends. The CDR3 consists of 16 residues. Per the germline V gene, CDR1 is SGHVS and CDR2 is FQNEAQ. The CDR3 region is CASRPTGTSSYNEQFF. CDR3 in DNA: TGTGCCAGCAGACCTACCGGGACCAGCTCCTACAATGAGCAGTTCTTC.

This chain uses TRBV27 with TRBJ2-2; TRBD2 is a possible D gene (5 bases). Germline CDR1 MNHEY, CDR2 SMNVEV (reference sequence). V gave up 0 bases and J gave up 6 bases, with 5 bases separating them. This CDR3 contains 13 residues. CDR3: CASSLSRAGELFF. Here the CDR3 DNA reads TGTGCCAGCAGTTTATCGAGGGCCGGGGAGCTGTTTTTT.

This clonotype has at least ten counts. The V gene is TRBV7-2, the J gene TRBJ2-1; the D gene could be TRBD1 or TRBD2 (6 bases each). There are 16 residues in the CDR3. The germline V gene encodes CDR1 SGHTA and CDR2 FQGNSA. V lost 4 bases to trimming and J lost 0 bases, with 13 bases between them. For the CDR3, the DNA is TGTGCCAGCAGCTCCCAGGGGACTTCCTCCTACAATGAGCAGTTCTTC. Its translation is CASSSQGTSSYNEQFF.

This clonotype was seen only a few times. The CDR3 DNA reads TGTGCCAGCAGCTTGCCCTTGGACAGGAGCTATGGCTACACCTTC. Translating gives CASSLPLDRSYGYTF. This chain links TRBV5-8 with TRBJ1-2, with 7 bases lining up with TRBD1. Germline V gives CDR1 SGHTS, CDR2 YDEGEE. The length of the CDR3 is 15 residues. Trimming removed 1 base from V and 4 bases from J; junction bases left unmatched: 7. The variable domain in full, with the rest retrieved from reference TRBV5-8 and TRBJ1-2, is EAGVTQSPTHLIKTRGQQATLRCSPISGHTSVYWYQQALGLGLQFLLWYDEGEERNRGNFPPRFSGRQFPNYSSELNVNALELEDSALYLCASSLPLDRSYGYTFGSGTRLTVV.

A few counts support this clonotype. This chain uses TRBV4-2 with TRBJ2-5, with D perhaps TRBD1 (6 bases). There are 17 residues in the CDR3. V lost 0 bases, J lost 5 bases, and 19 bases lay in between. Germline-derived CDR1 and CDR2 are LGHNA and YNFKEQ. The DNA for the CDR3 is TGTGCCAGCAGCCAAGATCTGGACAGAGGGTCGGGGGAGACCCAGTACTTC. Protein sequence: CASSQDLDRGSGETQYF.

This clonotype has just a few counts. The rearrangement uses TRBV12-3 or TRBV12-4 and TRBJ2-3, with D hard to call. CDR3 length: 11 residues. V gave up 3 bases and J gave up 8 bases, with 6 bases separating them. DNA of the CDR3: TGTGCCAGCAGTTTTGGCGGTACGCAGTATTTT. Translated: CASSFGGTQYF.

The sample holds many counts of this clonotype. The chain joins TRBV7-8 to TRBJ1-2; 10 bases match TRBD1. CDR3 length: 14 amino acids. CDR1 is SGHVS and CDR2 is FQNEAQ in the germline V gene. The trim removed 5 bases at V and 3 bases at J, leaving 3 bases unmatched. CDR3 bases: TGTGCCAGCAGCCCAGGACAGGGGGACTATGGCTACACCTTC. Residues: CASSPGQGDYGYTF.

The CDR3 DNA reads TGTGCCAGCGTTCCTGCTGGGTTCTCGGGGACAGATACGCAGTATTTT. This encodes CASVPAGFSGTDTQYF. This chain links TRBV2 with TRBJ2-3; tentative D call: TRBD2 (5 bases). The CDR3 has 16 residues. With 8 bases removed from V and 3 bases from J, the gap between germline ends came to 21 bases. Per germline, CDR1 SNHLY and CDR2 FYNNEI.